Listed below are T cell receptor beta chains from one sample, sequenced in a study of blood T cell repertoires in COVID-19. Clones were read by immunoSEQ multiplex PCR, and TCRdb kept only the in-frame ones, dropping some. Of a few hundred thousand clones listed, around 85% are singletons. The sequenced sample was PBMCs or T cells enriched from blood (not recorded which). These receptors all come from a woman in her thirties who had recovered from COVID-19. The CDR3 runs from the conserved cysteine through the conserved F or W. Each record gives: D gene, CDR3 length, V gene, J gene, clone size, CDR3 DNA, CDR3 protein. The D gene is left open where the match is weak. Size is stated for part of the rows, as once, few or many counts, or as a class when the clone is expanded.

TRBD2,19,TRBV5-4,TRBJ2-1,.,TGTGCCAGCAGCCCAACCGGGACTAGCGGGAGGGGGCCCTACAATGAGCAGTTCTTC,CASSPTGTSGRGPYNEQFF
.,13,TRBV28,TRBJ1-1,.,TGTGCCAGCAGTTTTATGAGGGCCACTGAAGCTTTCTTT,CASSFMRATEAFF
TRBD1,16,TRBV4-1,TRBJ2-7,.,TGCGCCAGCAGCCAAGAAGTGACAGGGGCCTCCTACGAGCAGTACTTC,CASSQEVTGASYEQYF
.,18,TRBV2,TRBJ1-5,few,TGTGCCAGCAGCAAAGGACTTACAGGGATTATAGGCAATCAGCCCCAGCATTTT,CASSKGLTGIIGNQPQHF
.,12,TRBV3-1/TRBV3-2,TRBJ1-2,.,TGTGCCAGCAGCCAAGAGAGGAGCGGCTACACCTTC,CASSQERSGYTF
.,14,TRBV9,TRBJ2-3,.,TGTGCCAGCAGCGATTTCCCCCTCACAGATACGCAGTATTTT,CASSDFPLTDTQYF
.,12,TRBV10-3,TRBJ1-2,once,TGTGCCATCAGTGAGACAGGGTATGGCTACACCTTC,CAISETGYGYTF
.,17,TRBV6-2/TRBV6-3,TRBJ2-1,.,TGTGCCAGCAGTTTTTTTCTAACTAGTATTAGGGACAATGAGCAGTTCTTC,CASSFFLTSIRDNEQFF
.,15,TRBV6-5,TRBJ2-3,.,TGTGCCAGCTTTGCAGGGGGGTATGGTGCAGATACGCAGTATTTT,CASFAGGYGADTQYF
TRBD2,19,TRBV4-2,TRBJ2-2,once,TGTGCCAGCAGCCAAGCACCGGGACTAGCGGTGGGGAACACCGGGGAGCTGTTTTTT,CASSQAPGLAVGNTGELFF
.,19,TRBV5-1,TRBJ2-2,.,TGCGCCAGCAGCTTAACCGTAAGACTCCGATCGCAGGGCACCGGGGAGCTGTTTTTT,CASSLTVRLRSQGTGELFF
TRBD1,14,TRBV5-4,TRBJ1-2,.,TGTGCCAGCAGCACCGGGACAGGGGTGGATGGCTACACCTTC,CASSTGTGVDGYTF
.,14,TRBV5-5,TRBJ1-5,few,TGTGCCAGCAGCTTGCACAGGGCTAGGCAGCCCCAGCATTTT,CASSLHRARQPQHF
.,13,TRBV7-8,TRBJ1-2,.,TGTGCCAGCAGCCCCCGGGGGGCAGGGGACAACACCTTC,CASSPRGAGDNTF
TRBD1,16,TRBV6-1,TRBJ1-1,few,TGTGCCAGCAGTGAAGCGCCGGGCCAGGGGGGAGCTGAAGCTTTCTTT,CASSEAPGQGGAEAFF
.,13,TRBV5-1,TRBJ1-5,.,TGCGCCAGCAGCTTGGCTCCCAATCAGCCCCAGCATTTT,CASSLAPNQPQHF
TRBD2,16,TRBV18,TRBJ2-5,.,TGTGCCAGCTCACCTCAACTAGCGGGAGTTGGAGAGACCCAGTACTTC,CASSPQLAGVGETQYF
.,13,TRBV28,TRBJ1-5,few,TGTGCCAGCACCGGGGGGGTGCCTTGGCCCCAGCATTTT,CASTGGVPWPQHF
.,15,TRBV15,TRBJ1-5,.,TGTGCCACCAGCAGAGATCTCGGGGGTGGGGAGCCCCAGCATTTT,CATSRDLGGGEPQHF
.,13,TRBV6-5,TRBJ1-1,.,TGTGCCAGCAGGGGGGGTGGAATTACTGAAGCTTTCTTT,CASRGGGITEAFF
TRBD2,18,TRBV28,TRBJ2-7,.,TGTGCCAGCAGTTTCGTGACCGACCTAGCGGGAGGGCCGAACGAGCAGTACTTC,CASSFVTDLAGGPNEQYF
TRBD1,17,TRBV2,TRBJ2-5,.,TGTGCCAGCAGTGAAAACACACAGGGGGCGCTTCTGGAGACCCAGTACTTC,CASSENTQGALLETQYF
.,13,TRBV6-5,TRBJ2-1,.,TGTGCCAGCAGTTACGGGCTTCCTAATGAGCAGTTCTTC,CASSYGLPNEQFF
TRBD1,15,TRBV5-5,TRBJ2-1,once,TGTGCCAGCAGCTTGGAGGGGGCGGCCTACAATGAGCAGTTCTTC,CASSLEGAAYNEQFF
.,13,TRBV11-2,TRBJ1-2,.,TGTGCCAGCAGGGCCCCGACAACATATGGCTACACCTTC,CASRAPTTYGYTF
TRBD2,14,TRBV5-6,TRBJ2-5,.,TGTGCCAGCAGCTTTAGCGGTCCGGGGGGGACCCAGTACTTC,CASSFSGPGGTQYF
TRBD2,19,TRBV28,TRBJ2-2,.,TGTGCCAGCACCAGGGTTCTCAGCGGGGGCTATATCAACACCGGGGAGCTGTTTTTT,CASTRVLSGGYINTGELFF
.,15,TRBV6-5,TRBJ1-1,few,TGTGCCAGCAGTTACCTTCGACTGATGAACACTGAAGCTTTCTTT,CASSYLRLMNTEAFF
TRBD1,13,TRBV28,TRBJ1-1,.,TGTGCCAGCAGTCCTCCGGACAGGGACACAGCTTTCTTT,CASSPPDRDTAFF
.,13,TRBV24-1,TRBJ2-7,few,TGTGCCACCAGTGGAACTCCCATCGGCGAGCAGTACTTC,CATSGTPIGEQYF
.,15,TRBV10-3,TRBJ1-2,.,TGTGCCATCAGTGGGCAAGCCGCAGACGGGTATGGCTACACCTTC,CAISGQAADGYGYTF
.,12,TRBV6-5,TRBJ1-2,.,TGTGCCACCTCGACACCGCGATTCGGCTACACCTTC,CATSTPRFGYTF
TRBD1,14,TRBV30,TRBJ2-7,.,TGTGCCTGGAGTACAATACAGGGGACCTACGAGCAGTACTTC,CAWSTIQGTYEQYF
.,15,TRBV21-1,TRBJ1-2,.,TGTGCCAGCGGACAACCCCGGGACAGAAGGTATGGCTACACCTTC,CASGQPRDRRYGYTF
TRBD1,17,TRBV4-1,TRBJ2-7,.,TGCGCCAGCAGCCAAGTCTTGGGACAGGGGCCCCTCTACGAGCAGTACTTC,CASSQVLGQGPLYEQYF
.,16,TRBV11-2,TRBJ2-2,.,TGTGCCAGCAGCTTAATAGGGGAGGTCGACACCGGGGAGCTGTTTTTT,CASSLIGEVDTGELFF
TRBD1,15,TRBV7-3,TRBJ2-2,.,TGTGCCAGCAGCCAATACAGGGGGCCTGACGGGGAGCTGTTTTTT,CASSQYRGPDGELFF
TRBD1,12,TRBV19,TRBJ1-1,few,TGTGCCACGGGACAGGGGAACACTGAAGCTTTCTTT,CATGQGNTEAFF
.,18,TRBV7-9,TRBJ2-1,once,TGTGCCAGCAGCACGTTAGGGACAAAAAATCTCCACTACAATGAGCAGTTCTTC,CASSTLGTKNLHYNEQFF
TRBD2,16,TRBV4-1,TRBJ2-7,.,TGCGCCAGCAGCCCGATTCTCCGGGAGGGTCCTGGCAAGCAGTACTTC,CASSPILREGPGKQYF
.,15,TRBV18,TRBJ1-6,.,TGTGCCAGCTCACCTAACGGCCAGGGCAGTTCACCCCTCCACTTT,CASSPNGQGSSPLHF
TRBD2,16,TRBV10-1,TRBJ2-3,.,TGCGCCAGCAGTGAGTCTGGTGGGAGGGCTCAAGATACGCAGTATTTT,CASSESGGRAQDTQYF
.,10,TRBV20-1,TRBJ1-2,few,TGCAGTGCTAGTACAGGAGGCTACACCTTC,CSASTGGYTF
.,15,TRBV3-1/TRBV3-2,TRBJ2-3,.,TGTGCCAGCAGCCGCCAGGGGGGCAGCACAGATACGCAGTATTTT,CASSRQGGSTDTQYF
.,15,TRBV11-2,TRBJ2-1,.,TGTGCCAGCAGCCCTGGGCTAAGCTCCTACAATGAGCAGTTCTTC,CASSPGLSSYNEQFF
.,16,TRBV27,TRBJ2-7,.,TGTGCCAGCCGGGGGGCTTGGGGTTCTCTACACTACGAGCAGTACTTC,CASRGAWGSLHYEQYF
TRBD1,14,TRBV11-1,TRBJ2-7,.,TGTGCCAGCAGCCCGACAGGGGCGGCCTACGAGCAGTACTTC,CASSPTGAAYEQYF
.,14,TRBV19,TRBJ2-7,.,TGTGCCAGTAGTATAGTAGGGGCGTCCTACGAGCAGTACTTC,CASSIVGASYEQYF
.,13,TRBV9,TRBJ2-3,.,TGTGCCAGCAGCGAGGGGGGGGCAGATACGCAGTATTTT,CASSEGGADTQYF
TRBD1,16,TRBV19,TRBJ2-5,.,TGTGCCAGTAGTTACCCCGGGACAGGGAAACAAGAGACCCAGTACTTC,CASSYPGTGKQETQYF
.,13,TRBV19,TRBJ2-7,few,TGTGCCAGTAGTGCCTCCCTAGGGGGCGAGCAGTACTTC,CASSASLGGEQYF
.,12,TRBV6-6,TRBJ1-1,.,TGTGCCAGTCAACTCGGGGACACTGAAGCTTTCTTT,CASQLGDTEAFF
TRBD1,16,TRBV9,TRBJ2-7,few,TGTGCCAGCAGCGCTCCAACGGGACAGGGGGCGCGCGAGCAGTACTTC,CASSAPTGQGAREQYF
TRBD1,14,TRBV5-1,TRBJ1-6,.,TGCGCCAGCAGCTTGGAGACAGGGGCTTCACCCCTCCACTTT,CASSLETGASPLHF
.,15,TRBV6-5,TRBJ2-5,.,TGTGCCAGCATTTTTGTGAACACCATCCAAGAGACCCAGTACTTC,CASIFVNTIQETQYF
TRBD1,14,TRBV6-5,TRBJ1-4,.,TGTGCCAGCAGTACCCACAGGGGGCTTGAAAAACTGTTTTTT,CASSTHRGLEKLFF
.,15,TRBV5-1,TRBJ2-6,.,TGCGCCAGCAGCTTGGATATCTCTGGGGCCAACGTCCTGACTTTC,CASSLDISGANVLTF
.,15,TRBV2,TRBJ1-5,.,TGTGCCAGCAGAGGGGCCACACACCTCGGAAGGCCCCAGCATTTT,CASRGATHLGRPQHF
.,15,TRBV11-2,TRBJ1-5,.,TGTGCCAGCAGCTTAGCCGACACCAGCAATCAGCCCCAGCATTTT,CASSLADTSNQPQHF
.,15,TRBV28,TRBJ1-5,.,TGTGCCAGCAGTTCCAGTTCAGGGGGCAATCAGCCCCAGCATTTT,CASSSSSGGNQPQHF